This TCR beta chain was retrieved from a study of blood T cell repertoires in COVID-19. Study context: Both acute and convalescent COVID-19 samples were obtained from the United States, Italy and Spain. PBMCs, B-cell-depleted T cells, or T cells were the source of the cDNA or gDNA that made up the material.

The ends lost 4 bases at V and 3 bases at J; junction bases unmatched: 7. This CDR3 spans 15 amino acids. CDR1 and CDR2 from the germline V gene are GTSNPN and SVGIG (reference sequence). Original handling: How many nucleated cells were present was estimated from reference gene primer amplification. The repertoire was sequenced with immunoSEQ multiplex PCR; TCRdb's copy has only in-frame clones and lacks some. The V and J calls and clone size are taken from that table; D and trimming were inferred from the DNA. The data hold some 50,000 clones, with under 70% observed a single time. The sequence was obtained from a woman in her 70s with acute or convalescent COVID-19. The V call is TRBV30, the J call TRBJ1-4; TRBD1 agrees at 8 bases. The sample comprised peripheral blood. The CDR3 is CAWIPSQGANEKLFF. The CDR3 DNA reads as TGTGCCTGGATACCCTCACAGGGGGCTAATGAAAAACTGTTTTTT.